This TCR beta chain derives from a study of CD8+ T cells in alopecia areata. Regarding the study as a whole: Among the cells sequenced in scalp samples are also the resident alphabeta T cells of normal skin.

The CDR3 is made up of 19 amino acids. J was trimmed by 1 base and V by 1 base; bases with no gene match: 12. CDR1 and CDR2 (germline): LGHNA, YNFKEQ. The sequencing template was cDNA reverse transcribed from extracted RNA. Measured with immunoSEQ multiplex PCR; TCRdb has only the in-frame clones, and not every one. The sample has 100,000 to 150,000 clones; approximately 58% are singletons. Points on this clone: The antigen remains undetermined.

The material sequenced was CD4+ T cells sorted from blood, taken at week 0. This clonotype originated in a human donor with alopecia areata. V usage is TRBV4-2 and J usage is TRBJ2-3; 9 bases match TRBD2. The CDR3 reads CASSQGPQVAGGRTDTQYF. DNA of the CDR3: TGTGCCAGCAGCCAAGGTCCCCAGGTTGCGGGGGGGCGCACAGATACGCAGTATTTT.